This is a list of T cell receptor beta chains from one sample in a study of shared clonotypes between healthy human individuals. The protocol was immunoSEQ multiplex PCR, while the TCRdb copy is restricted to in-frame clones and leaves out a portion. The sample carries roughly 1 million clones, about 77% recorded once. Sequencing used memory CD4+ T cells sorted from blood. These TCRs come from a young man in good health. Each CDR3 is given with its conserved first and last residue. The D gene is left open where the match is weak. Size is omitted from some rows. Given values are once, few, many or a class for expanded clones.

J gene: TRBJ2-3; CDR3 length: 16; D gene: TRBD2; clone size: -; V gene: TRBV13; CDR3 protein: CASSLFSGGYTDTQYF; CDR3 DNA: TGTGCCAGCAGCCTCTTTAGCGGGGGGTACACAGATACGCAGTATTTT
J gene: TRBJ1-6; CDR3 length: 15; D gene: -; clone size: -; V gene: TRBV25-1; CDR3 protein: CASSVRGLRNSPLHF; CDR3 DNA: TGTGCCAGCAGTGTCCGGGGGCTGAGGAATTCACCCCTCCACTTT
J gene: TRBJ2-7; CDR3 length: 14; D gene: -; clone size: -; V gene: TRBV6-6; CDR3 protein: CASRILGSSHEQYF; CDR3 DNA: TGTGCCAGCAGGATACTTGGGTCTAGTCACGAGCAGTACTTC
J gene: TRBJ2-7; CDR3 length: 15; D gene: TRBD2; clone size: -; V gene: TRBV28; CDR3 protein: CASSPLAGGRDEQYF; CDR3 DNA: TGTGCCAGCAGTCCCCTAGCGGGGGGGCGCGACGAGCAGTACTTC
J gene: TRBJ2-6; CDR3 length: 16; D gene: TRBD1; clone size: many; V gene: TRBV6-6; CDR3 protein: CASRYPQGAGANVLTF; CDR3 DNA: TGTGCCAGCAGATACCCCCAGGGGGCCGGGGCCAACGTCCTGACTTTC
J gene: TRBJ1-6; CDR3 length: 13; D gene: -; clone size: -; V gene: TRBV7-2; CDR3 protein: CASSLVSSSPLHF; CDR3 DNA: TGTGCCAGCAGCTTAGTTTCTTCCTCACCCCTCCACTTT
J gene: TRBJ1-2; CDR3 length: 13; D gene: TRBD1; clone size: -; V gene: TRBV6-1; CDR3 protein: CASSEKGARGYTF; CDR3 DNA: TGTGCCAGCAGTGAGAAGGGGGCGCGCGGCTACACCTTC
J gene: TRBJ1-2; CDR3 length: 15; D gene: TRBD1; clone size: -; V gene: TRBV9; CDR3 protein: CASSVDPGGDGGYTF; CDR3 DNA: TGTGCCAGCAGCGTAGATCCAGGGGGCGACGGCGGCTACACCTTC
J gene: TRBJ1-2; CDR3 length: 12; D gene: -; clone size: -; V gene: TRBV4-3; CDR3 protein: CASSQEGAGYTF; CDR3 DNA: TGCGCCAGCAGCCAAGAGGGGGCTGGCTACACCTTC
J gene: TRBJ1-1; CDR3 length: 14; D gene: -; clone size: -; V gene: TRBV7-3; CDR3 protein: CASSPGPENTEAFF; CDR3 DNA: TGTGCCAGCAGCCCCGGTCCCGAGAACACTGAAGCTTTCTTT
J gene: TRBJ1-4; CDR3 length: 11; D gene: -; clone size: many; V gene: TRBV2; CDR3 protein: CASRLSEKLFF; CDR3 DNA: TGTGCCAGCAGACTGAGTGAAAAACTGTTTTTT
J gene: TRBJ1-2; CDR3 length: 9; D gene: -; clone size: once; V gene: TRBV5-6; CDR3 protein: CANHYGYTF; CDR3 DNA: TGTGCCAACCACTATGGCTACACCTTC
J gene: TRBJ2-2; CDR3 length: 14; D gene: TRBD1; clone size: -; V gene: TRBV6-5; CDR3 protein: CASTRDRGIGELFF; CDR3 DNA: TGTGCCAGCACCAGGGACAGGGGGATCGGGGAGCTGTTTTTT
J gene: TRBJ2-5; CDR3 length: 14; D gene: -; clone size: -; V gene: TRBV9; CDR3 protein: CASSAQGRGETQYF; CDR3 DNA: TGTGCCAGCAGCGCCCAGGGGCGCGGGGAGACCCAGTACTTC
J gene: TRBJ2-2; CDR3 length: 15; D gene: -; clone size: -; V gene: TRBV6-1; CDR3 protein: CASSPLRERTGELFF; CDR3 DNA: TGTGCCAGCAGTCCCCTCAGGGAGCGCACCGGGGAGCTGTTTTTT
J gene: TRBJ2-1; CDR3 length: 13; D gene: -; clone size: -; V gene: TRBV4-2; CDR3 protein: CASRRIGYNEQFF; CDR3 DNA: TGTGCCAGCAGGAGGATAGGGTACAATGAGCAGTTCTTC
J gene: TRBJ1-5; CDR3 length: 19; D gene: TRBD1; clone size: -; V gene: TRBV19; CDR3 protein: CASSTGTGGFSYSNQPQHF; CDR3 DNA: TGTGCCAGTAGTACCGGGACAGGGGGGTTTTCGTATAGCAATCAGCCCCAGCATTTT
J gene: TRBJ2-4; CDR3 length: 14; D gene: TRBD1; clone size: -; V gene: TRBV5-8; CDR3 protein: CASSFRDSKNIQYF; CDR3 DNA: TGTGCCAGCAGCTTCCGGGACAGCAAAAACATTCAGTACTTC
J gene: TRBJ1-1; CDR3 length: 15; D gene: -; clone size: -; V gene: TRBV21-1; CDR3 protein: CASSKDRGQGTEAFF; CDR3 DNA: TGTGCCAGCAGCAAAGATAGGGGACAGGGAACTGAAGCTTTCTTT
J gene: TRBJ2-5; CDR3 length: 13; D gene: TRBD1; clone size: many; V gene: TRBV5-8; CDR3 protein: CASSTDRGKTQYF; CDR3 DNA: TGTGCCAGCAGCACAGACAGGGGGAAGACCCAGTACTTC
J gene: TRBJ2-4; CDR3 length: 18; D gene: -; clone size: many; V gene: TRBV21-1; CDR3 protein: CASSNNFWTGGDKNIQYF; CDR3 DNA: TGTGCCAGCAGCAACAACTTCTGGACAGGGGGAGACAAAAACATTCAGTACTTC
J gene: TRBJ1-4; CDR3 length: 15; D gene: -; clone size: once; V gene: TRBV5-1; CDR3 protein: CASSFGGGPNEKLFF; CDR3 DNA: TGCGCCAGCAGCTTCGGAGGAGGTCCTAATGAAAAACTGTTTTTT
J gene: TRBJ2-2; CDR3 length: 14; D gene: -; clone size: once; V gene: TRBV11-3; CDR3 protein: CASSPRRGSGELFF; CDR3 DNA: TGTGCCAGCAGCCCTCGACGTGGGTCCGGGGAGCTGTTTTTT
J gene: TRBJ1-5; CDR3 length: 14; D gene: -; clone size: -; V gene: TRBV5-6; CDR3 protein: CASSLGYSNQPQHF; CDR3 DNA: TGTGCCAGCAGCTTGGGCTATAGCAATCAGCCCCAGCATTTT
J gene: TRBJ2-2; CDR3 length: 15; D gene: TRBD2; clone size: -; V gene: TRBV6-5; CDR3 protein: CASSGTSGRHGELFF; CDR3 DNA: TGTGCCAGCAGTGGGACTAGCGGGAGGCACGGGGAGCTGTTTTTT
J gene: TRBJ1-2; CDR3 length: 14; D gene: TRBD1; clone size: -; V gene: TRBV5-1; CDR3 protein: CASSLGGGPYGYTF; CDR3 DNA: TGCGCCAGCAGCTTGGGAGGGGGCCCCTATGGCTACACCTTC
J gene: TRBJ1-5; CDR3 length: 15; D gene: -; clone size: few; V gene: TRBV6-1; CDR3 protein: CASVRALDLNQPQHF; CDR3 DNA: TGTGCCAGCGTACGGGCTCTCGACCTCAATCAGCCCCAGCATTTT
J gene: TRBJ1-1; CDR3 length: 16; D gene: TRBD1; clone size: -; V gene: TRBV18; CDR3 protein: CASSQGSGTVNTEAFF; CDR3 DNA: TGTGCCAGCTCCCAAGGGTCGGGGACAGTGAACACTGAAGCTTTCTTT
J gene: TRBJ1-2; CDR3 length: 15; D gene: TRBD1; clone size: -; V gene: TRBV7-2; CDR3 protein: CASSQDRENRYGYTF; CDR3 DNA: TGTGCCAGCAGCCAAGACAGGGAGAATAGGTATGGCTACACCTTC
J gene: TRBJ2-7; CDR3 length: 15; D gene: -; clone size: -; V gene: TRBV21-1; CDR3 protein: CASSKACQGSYEQYF; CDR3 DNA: TGTGCCAGTAGCAAAGCATGCCAGGGGAGCTACGAGCAGTACTTC
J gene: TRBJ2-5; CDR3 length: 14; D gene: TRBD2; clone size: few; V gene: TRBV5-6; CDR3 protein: CASREAGGLEAQYF; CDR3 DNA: TGTGCCAGCCGGGAAGCGGGGGGGCTTGAGGCCCAGTACTTC
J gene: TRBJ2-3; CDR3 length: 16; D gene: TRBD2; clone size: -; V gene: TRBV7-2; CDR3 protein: CASSLSGRAVSDTQYF; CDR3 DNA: TGTGCCAGCAGCTTAAGCGGGAGGGCCGTATCAGATACGCAGTATTTT
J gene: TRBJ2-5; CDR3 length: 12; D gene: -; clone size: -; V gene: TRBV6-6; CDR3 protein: CASSYFVETQYF; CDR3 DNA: TGTGCCAGCAGTTACTTTGTCGAGACCCAGTACTTC
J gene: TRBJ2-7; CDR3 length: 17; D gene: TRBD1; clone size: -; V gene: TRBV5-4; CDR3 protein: CASSSPGTGRGTYEQYF; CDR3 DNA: TGTGCCAGCAGCTCACCCGGGACAGGGAGGGGAACCTACGAGCAGTACTTC
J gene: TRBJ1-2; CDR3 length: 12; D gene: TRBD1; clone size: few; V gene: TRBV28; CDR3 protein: CATTRTGLGYTF; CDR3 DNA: TGTGCCACCACGAGGACAGGGCTTGGCTACACCTTC
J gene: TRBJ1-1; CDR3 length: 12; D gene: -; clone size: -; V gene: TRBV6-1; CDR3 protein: CASSFKNTEAFF; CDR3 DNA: TGTGCCAGCAGCTTTAAGAACACTGAAGCTTTCTTT